What follows are 26 T cell receptor beta chains derived from one specimen sequenced in a study of T-cell reconstitution after alpha-beta-depleted transplantation in children. Preparing the TCRbeta library involved the use of unique molecular identifiers. One entry per CDR3 protein, called by TCRdb with MiXCR from the PCR reads. Among about 70,000 distinct CDR3 sequences listed, roughly a tenth were seen once. Source: PBMCs, taken before TCRalphabeta/CD19-depleted stem cell transplant. The receptors stem from a boy aged 10-17 years with acute myeloid leukemia, due to receive a stem cell transplant.

This clonotype has a count of ten or more. The V and J genes are TRBV6-6 and TRBJ1-5; D not certain. The CDR3 consists of 13 residues. Germline CDR1 and CDR2: MNHNY and SVGAGI (reference sequence). Trimming left V 0 bases short and J 5 bases short, with 5 bases between. The CDR3 DNA reads as TGTGCCAGCAGTTACTCTGGGGATCAGCCCCAGCATTTT. Its translation is CASSYSGDQPQHF.

This clonotype showed up many times. The chain employs TRBV6-2 or TRBV6-3 and TRBJ1-5, with unresolved D. With 2 bases removed from V and 7 bases from J, the gap between germline ends came to 6 bases. Per the germline V gene, CDR1 is MNHEY and CDR2 is SVGEGT. The CDR3 spans 12 residues. The CDR3 bases are TGTGCCAGCAGTTACGTCGGCCAGCCCCAGCATTTT. Its translation is CASSYVGQPQHF.

There are many counts of this clonotype. The chain carries TRBV20-1 and TRBJ1-4, with no clear D. CDR3 size: 14 residues. Germline V gene lookup returns CDR1 DFQATT and CDR2 SNEGSKA (reference sequence). V lost 6 bases, J lost 7 bases, and 18 bases lay in between. The CDR3 loop reads CSANKAPTGEKLFF. CDR3 bases: TGCAGTGCCAACAAAGCCCCGACCGGTGAAAAACTGTTTTTT.

This clonotype was recorded many times. V gene TRBV20-1 combines with J gene TRBJ1-2; D remains ambiguous. CDR3 length: 12 amino acids. V was cut by 5 bases and J by 6 bases, with 13 bases left in between. From germline, CDR1 is DFQATT and CDR2 SNEGSKA (reference sequence). The CDR3 bases are TGCAGTGCTCCTAGGACTTTCCATGGCTACACCTTC. Its protein is CSAPRTFHGYTF.

This clonotype was seen at least ten times. The rearrangement links TRBV21-1 to TRBJ2-5; TRBD2 is the table's D call, not checked against the DNA. TRBV21-1 is marked as a pseudogene. The CDR3 has 16 amino acids. The CDR3, as DNA: TGTGCCAGCAGCAAAATAGGGGAGATCGGTCAAGAGACCCAGTACTTC. Translation gives CASSKIGEIGQETQYF.

V and J are TRBV30 and TRBJ2-2; maybe TRBD1 (6 bases). V lost 5 bases and J lost 7, with 14 bases in between. This CDR3 is 13 amino acids long. Germline CDR1 reads GTSNPN; CDR2 reads SVGIG (reference sequence). The CDR3 here is CAWGLQGVGELFF. CDR3 bases: TGTGCCTGGGGCCTACAGGGAGTCGGGGAGCTGTTTTTT.

This chain joins TRBV7-9 and TRBJ1-1; a possible D gene is TRBD1 (5 bases). CDR1 and CDR2 (germline): SEHNR, FQNEAQ (reference sequence). This CDR3 region has 14 residues. The V end was cut by 1 base, the J end by 3 bases, with 9 bases between. For the CDR3, the DNA is TGTGCCAGCAGCTTAGAGGGGACGGACACTGAAGCTTTCTTT. Translated, it gives CASSLEGTDTEAFF.

At least ten counts were recorded for this clonotype. The chain couples TRBV12-3 or TRBV12-4 to TRBJ1-6; D is undetermined. Trimming stripped 5 bases from V and 6 bases from J, with 11 bases between. The CDR3 covers 14 residues. For the CDR3, the DNA is TGTGCCAGCAGTGGGGTCCGCATTAATTCACCCCTCCACTTT. It is translated as CASSGVRINSPLHF.

This clonotype was observed at least ten times. The V and J genes are TRBV7-6 and TRBJ2-2; TRBD1 is a possible D gene (6 bases). V lost 4 bases to trimming and J lost 8 bases, with 14 bases between them. CDR3 size: 14 residues. CDR1 is SGHVS and CDR2 is FNYEAQ in the germline V gene. The CDR3 DNA reads TGTGCCAGCAGCTCCCCCCCCAGGGGAGGGGAGCTGTTTTTT. Its protein is CASSSPPRGGELFF.

The V and J genes are TRBV7-9 and TRBJ2-7; 12 nucleotides agree with TRBD2. Germline CDR1 and CDR2: SEHNR and FQNEAQ (reference sequence). The CDR3 runs 16 residues. After removal of 2 bases from V and 5 bases from J, the junction contained 7 bases not matched to a gene. CDR3 sequence: CASSLNLAGGPNEQYF. The CDR3 DNA reads as TGTGCCAGCAGCTTAAACCTAGCGGGAGGGCCCAACGAGCAGTACTTC.

At least ten counts were recorded for this clonotype. This rearrangement joins TRBV20-1 to TRBJ2-2; tentative D call: TRBD1 (6 bases). The V end was cut by 5 bases, the J end by 1 base, with 14 bases between. This CDR3 has 15 residues. CDR1 DFQATT and CDR2 SNEGSKA come from the germline V gene (reference sequence). The CDR3 DNA is TGCAGTGCTCCAAAACCGGGACAGAACACCGGGGAGCTGTTTTTT. Translated: CSAPKPGQNTGELFF.

This clonotype was counted only a few times. The genes are TRBV4-3 and TRBJ1-1, with D perhaps TRBD1 (5 bases). V lost 5 bases and J lost 5, with 24 bases in between. The germline gives CDR1 LGHNA, CDR2 YSLEER. CDR3 length equals 17 residues. The CDR3 loop reads CASSEGLGLWSKTEAFF. CDR3 bases: TGCGCCAGCAGCGAGGGACTAGGGCTTTGGTCCAAAACTGAAGCTTTCTTT.

V gene TRBV14 combines with J gene TRBJ2-1, with 7 bases aligning to TRBD2. The CDR3 sequence is 17 residues long. After removal of 2 bases from V and 8 bases from J, the junction contained 15 bases not matched to a gene. Germline values: CDR1 SGHDN, CDR2 FVKESK. This chain's CDR3 is CASSQPLQAGVVHEQFF. DNA of the CDR3: TGTGCCAGCAGCCAACCTCTCCAGGCGGGAGTCGTGCATGAGCAGTTCTTC.

This clonotype showed up many times. This chain joins TRBV20-1 and TRBJ2-5; D perhaps matches TRBD1 (6 bases). V lost 7 bases to trimming and J lost 5 bases, with 20 bases between them. This CDR3 comprises 14 residues. CDR1 is DFQATT, CDR2 SNEGSKA, per germline (reference sequence). Here the CDR3 reads CSVAAGRGGETQYF. The DNA for the CDR3 is TGCAGTGTTGCTGCGGGCAGGGGCGGGGAGACCCAGTACTTC.

The V and J genes are TRBV6-2 or TRBV6-3 and TRBJ2-1; weak D call: TRBD2 (5 bases). The CDR3 runs to 15 residues. The V gene's germline CDR1 is MNHEY and CDR2 SVGEGT. Trimming took 0 bases from V and 4 from J, leaving 10 bases between them. CDR3 residues: CASSYSGGFYNEQFF. The CDR3 coding sequence is TGTGCCAGCAGTTACTCGGGCGGGTTTTACAATGAGCAGTTCTTC.

This clonotype occurred many times. V usage is TRBV7-9 and J usage is TRBJ2-7; D may be TRBD2 (6 bases). Germline V gene sequence: CDR1 SEHNR, CDR2 FQNEAQ (reference sequence). The CDR3 is made up of 14 amino acids. Trimming stripped 7 bases from V and 5 bases from J, with 18 bases between. CDR3 sequence: CASTPLGGNDEQYV. DNA of the CDR3: TGTGCCAGCACCCCACTCGGGGGAAATGACGAGCAGTACGTC.

The sample holds many counts of this clonotype. The gene calls are TRBV7-6 and TRBJ2-3; maybe TRBD2 (6 bases). The CDR3 consists of 13 residues. Deletions cut 5 bases from V and 4 bases from J, with 10 bases between. In germline, CDR1 is SGHVS, CDR2 FNYEAQ. Here the CDR3 reads CASSPWGADTQYF. As DNA, the CDR3 is TGTGCCAGCAGCCCTTGGGGGGCAGATACGCAGTATTTT. Full variable domain (missing parts from reference TRBV7-6 and TRBJ2-3): GAGVSQSPRYKVTKRGQDVALRCDPISGHVSLYWYRQALGQGPEFLTYFNYEAQQDKSGLPNDRFSAERPEGSISTLTIQRTEQRDSAMYRCASSPWGADTQYFGPGTRLTVL.

This clonotype was observed at least ten times. The V gene is TRBV7-3, the J gene TRBJ2-2; D tentatively reads TRBD1 or TRBD2 (5 bases each). The V gene's germline CDR1 is SGHTA and CDR2 FQGTGA. V was shortened by 5 bases and J by 6 bases, with 16 bases between the two germline ends. This CDR3 is 15 amino acids long. The CDR3 spells CASSRNNLGAGELFF. CDR3 coding DNA: TGTGCCAGCAGCCGGAATAATTTGGGGGCCGGGGAGCTGTTTTTT.

This clonotype was found many times. The chain uses TRBV20-1 and TRBJ2-3, with TRBD2 as a possible D gene (6 bases). Germline V gene sequence: CDR1 DFQATT, CDR2 SNEGSKA (reference sequence). The CDR3 has 15 amino acids. V shed 3 bases and J shed 0 bases, with 13 bases lying between them. The CDR3 loop reads CSASRDSLSTDTQYF. CDR3 coding DNA: TGCAGTGCTAGTCGGGACTCCCTGAGCACAGATACGCAGTATTTT.

This clonotype was counted only a few times. The rearrangement uses TRBV12-3 or TRBV12-4 and TRBJ1-5; 8 nucleotides match TRBD1. CDR3 length: 15 residues. J was trimmed by 3 bases and V by 5 bases; bases with no gene match: 6. CDR3 residues: CASSPDRGVNQPQHF. The DNA for the CDR3 is TGTGCCAGCAGTCCTGACAGGGGAGTCAATCAGCCCCAGCATTTT.

This clonotype has at least ten counts. The rearrangement links TRBV20-1 to TRBJ2-5; maybe TRBD2 (6 bases). V was pared by 6 bases and J by 5 bases, with 16 bases between. Looked up from germline, CDR1 is DFQATT and CDR2 is SNEGSKA (reference sequence). CDR3 length equals 13 residues. The CDR3 nucleotides read TGCAGTGCCCAAACCCCTGGGGGGGAGACCCAGTACTTC. Encoded protein: CSAQTPGGETQYF.

This clonotype was detected many times. V usage is TRBV30 and J usage is TRBJ2-5; possibly TRBD1 or TRBD2 for D (5 bases each). V was trimmed by 0 bases and J by 2 bases, leaving 13 bases between them. The CDR3 is 15 amino acids. Germline V CDR1 and CDR2: GTSNPN, SVGIG (reference sequence). In nucleotides, the CDR3 is TGTGCCTGGAGTGTCGGAGTGGGGGAACAAGAGACCCAGTACTTC. It encodes CAWSVGVGEQETQYF. The full variable domain, in which reference TRBV30 and TRBJ2-5 provide the parts outside the CDR3, is SQTIHQWPATLVQPVGSPLSLECTVEGTSNPNLYWYRQAAGRGLQLLFYSVGIGQISSEVPQNLSASRPQDRQFILSSKKLLLSDSGFYLCAWSVGVGEQETQYFGPGTRLLVL.

This clonotype was detected many times. The chain uses TRBV20-1 and TRBJ1-2; no clear D. The CDR3 extends over 15 amino acids. Germline values: CDR1 DFQATT, CDR2 SNEGSKA (reference sequence). The CDR3 loop is CRGRAETFSNYGYTF. Here the CDR3 DNA reads TGCAGAGGGAGGGCAGAAACGTTTAGTAACTATGGCTACACCTTC.

This clonotype has ten or more counts. The rearrangement joins TRBV12-3 or TRBV12-4 to TRBJ2-2; TRBD1 agrees at 8 bases. The CDR3 length is 15 residues. V lost 6 bases to trimming and J lost 1 base; unmatched junction nucleotides: 4. The CDR3 sequence: CASSPGQVNTGELFF. CDR3 sequence (DNA): TGTGCCAGCAGCCCGGGACAGGTGAACACCGGGGAGCTGTTTTTT.

This clonotype was seen repeatedly, ten times or more. This chain links TRBV7-3 with TRBJ2-1; D is unresolved. V was clipped by 4 bases and J by 9 bases, with 16 bases between them. Germline V gives CDR1 SGHTA, CDR2 FQGTGA. The CDR3 extends over 14 amino acids. CDR3 nucleotide sequence: TGTGCCAGCAGCTCCACGAGTCTCTCGGGTGAGCAGTTCTTC. Its translation is CASSSTSLSGEQFF.

This clonotype was detected many times. V gene TRBV10-1 combines with J gene TRBJ2-3; 15 bases agree with TRBD2. V shed 2 bases, J shed 5 bases, and the junction held 2 bases outside the gene matches. Germline V lookup: CDR1 WNHNN, CDR2 SYGVQD (reference sequence). The CDR3 spans 16 residues. CDR3 in amino acids: CASSEGLAGGLDTQYF. CDR3 bases: TGCGCCAGCAGTGAGGGACTAGCGGGGGGGCTAGATACGCAGTATTTT.